This T cell receptor (beta chain) is from a study of T cells in Graves' hyperthyroidism and ophthalmopathy. About the research overall: Any treatment followed the collection of peripheral blood at initial diagnosis.

Study observations and caveats: The majority of expanded thyroid clonotypes above 0.001 also appeared in blood.

Each patient was aged 18 to 65 and had newly diagnosed hyperthyroidism of under 2 months' duration. This clonotype was found a few times. Its antigen is unidentified. Germline CDR1 and CDR2: DFQATT and SNEGSKA (reference sequence). J was trimmed by 3 bases and V by 5 bases; bases with no gene match: 5. The CDR3 contains 13 residues. The investigators amplified TCR beta CDR3 regions from RNA transcripts. The TCR CDR3 was amplified in a first-round RT-PCR using the HTBI primer set. MiXCR was run by TCRdb on the multiplex PCR reads, yielding one entry per CDR3 protein. The data show more than 600,000 distinct CDR3 sequences, over 15% seen once.

Sequencing was performed on blood. V and J are TRBV20-1 and TRBJ2-3, with 7 bases identical to TRBD1. The TCR sequence derives from a young man with Graves' hyperthyroidism. In nucleotides, the CDR3 is TGCAGTGCTCGACAGACAGGGACAGATACGCAGTATTTT. Its translation is CSARQTGTDTQYF.